This T cell receptor (beta chain) was documented in a study of blood T cell repertoires in COVID-19. Study-wide context: Specimens from acute and convalescent COVID-19 originated in the United States, Italy and Spain.

The CDR3 is made up of 13 amino acids. V lost 5 bases to trimming and J lost 4 bases, with 12 bases between them. Germline assignment: CDR1 SGHDT and CDR2 YYEEEE. The repertoire was sequenced with immunoSEQ multiplex PCR; TCRdb's copy has only in-frame clones and lacks some. The table records some 250,000 clones, more than 75% of them present only once. Sequencing used peripheral blood. The V call is TRBV5-6, the J call TRBJ1-2; D is uncertain. This clonotype was sampled from a woman aged 30 to 39 who had recovered from COVID-19. CDR3 sequence: CASSAERGYGYTF. In DNA form, the CDR3 reads TGTGCCAGCAGTGCCGAGCGAGGCTATGGCTACACCTTC.